This record concerns one T cell receptor (beta chain) sequence. Its antigen is still unknown. The data stem from a study of cytomegalovirus exposure and HLA in healthy donors. General study findings and limits: The authors later found TCR association rates varying by HLA locus, with DRB1 most and HLA-C fewest. On later analysis, the bulk of CMV-associated TCR beta chains appeared to be HLA-restricted. Across donors, most TCRs were seen rarely, yet some public ones were widespread. In vitro work confirmed that three CMV-associated chains recognize CMV antigens.

The trim removed 1 base at V and 5 bases at J, leaving 5 bases unmatched. The length of the CDR3 is 16 residues. From germline, CDR1 is SGHNT and CDR2 YYREEE (reference sequence). Both 60 Vbeta primers and 13 Jbeta primers went into the PCR. The method was immunoSEQ multiplex PCR; TCRdb's version includes in-frame clones alone and lacks a portion of them. This sample yields 150,000 or so clones, of which about three quarters are seen a single time; roughly 4.5% belongs to the top ten. Sequencing input: PBMCs. The rearrangement joins TRBV5-4 to TRBJ2-3; 12 bases agree with TRBD1. The receptor comes from a man aged 18 to 29 in good health and CMV-seropositive. The CDR3 nucleotides are TGTGCCAGCAGCTTGATGGGACAGGGGGCAGGAGATACGCAGTATTTT. Translated, it gives CASSLMGQGAGDTQYF.